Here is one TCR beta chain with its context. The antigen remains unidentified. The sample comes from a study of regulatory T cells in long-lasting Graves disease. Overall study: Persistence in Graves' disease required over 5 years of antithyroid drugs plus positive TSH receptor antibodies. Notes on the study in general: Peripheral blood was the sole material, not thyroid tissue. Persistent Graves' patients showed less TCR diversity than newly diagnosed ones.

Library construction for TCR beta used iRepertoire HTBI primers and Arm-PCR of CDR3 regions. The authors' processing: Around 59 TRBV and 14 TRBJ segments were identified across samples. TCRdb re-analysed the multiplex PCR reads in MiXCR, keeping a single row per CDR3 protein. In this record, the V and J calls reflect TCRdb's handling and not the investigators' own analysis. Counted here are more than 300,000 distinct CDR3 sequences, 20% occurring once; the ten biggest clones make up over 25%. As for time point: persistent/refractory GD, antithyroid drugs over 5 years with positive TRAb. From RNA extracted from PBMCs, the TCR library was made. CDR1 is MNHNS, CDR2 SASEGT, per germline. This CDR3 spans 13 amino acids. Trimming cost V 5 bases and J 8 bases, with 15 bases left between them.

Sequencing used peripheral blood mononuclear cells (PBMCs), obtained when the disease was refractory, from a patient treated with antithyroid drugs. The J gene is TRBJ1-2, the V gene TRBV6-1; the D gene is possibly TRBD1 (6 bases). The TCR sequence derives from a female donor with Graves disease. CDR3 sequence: CASSPAGAVGYTF. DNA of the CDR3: TGTGCCAGCAGTCCCGCGGGGGCGGTCGGCTACACCTTC.